This TCR beta chain was recorded in a study of cytomegalovirus exposure and HLA in healthy donors. Notes on this clone: The same CDR3 is also encoded by other DNA sequences in this sample.

Both 60 Vbeta primers and 13 Jbeta primers went into the PCR. Data came from immunoSEQ multiplex PCR; TCRdb stores just in-frame clones and leaves some out. The data hold some 150,000 clones, with 70% to 90% observed a single time. The germline V and J ends were trimmed by 3 bases and 2 bases, with 7 bases remaining between them. This CDR3 has 13 residues. Germline CDR1 is MDHEN and CDR2 is SYDVKM. This chain joins TRBV28 and TRBJ1-1; D is undetermined. This receptor was taken from a man in his forties or fifties in good health and CMV-seronegative. The specimen was PBMCs. The chain's CDR3 is CASSFRRNTEAFF. The CDR3 DNA follows: TGTGCCAGCAGTTTTAGGAGAAACACTGAAGCTTTCTTT.